Described below is a single TCR beta chain sequence and its context. What it binds is unknown. Sequencing was performed with immunoSEQ multiplex PCR; in TCRdb, only in-frame clones are kept and a portion is missing. The table lists fewer than 120,000 clones, less than 95% of them singletons. The data were obtained in a study of T cell responses to AZD1222 COVID-19 vaccine. Overall study results and limits: CD4 TCRs linked to vaccination spanned spike, dominating at 160-218 and 743-854.

Trimming shortened V by 6 bases and J by 0 bases, and 8 bases separated the two germline ends. Germline V gene sequence: CDR1 MNHNY, CDR2 SVGAGI (reference sequence). The CDR3 covers 14 residues. This chain uses TRBV6-6 with TRBJ1-4; a weak D match, TRBD1 (5 bases). Specimen: peripheral blood, collected on day 0 of AZD1222 vaccination. The origin of this receptor is an adult in good health. The CDR3 here is CASSWTTTNEKLFF. CDR3 sequence (DNA): TGTGCCAGCAGCTGGACAACAACTAATGAAAAACTGTTTTTT.